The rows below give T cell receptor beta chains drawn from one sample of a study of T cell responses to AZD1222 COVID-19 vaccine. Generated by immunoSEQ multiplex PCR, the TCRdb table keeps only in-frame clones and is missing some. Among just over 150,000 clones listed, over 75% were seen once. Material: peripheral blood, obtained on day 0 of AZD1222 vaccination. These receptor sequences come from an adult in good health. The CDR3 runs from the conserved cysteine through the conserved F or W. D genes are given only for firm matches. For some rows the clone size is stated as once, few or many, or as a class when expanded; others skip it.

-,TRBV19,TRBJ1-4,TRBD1,CASSTGQGRKTNEKLFF,TGTGCCAGTAGTACAGGACAGGGTCGCAAGACTAATGAAAAACTGTTTTTT
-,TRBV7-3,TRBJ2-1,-,CASSYNTYNEQFF,TGTGCCAGCAGCTATAACACGTACAATGAGCAGTTCTTC
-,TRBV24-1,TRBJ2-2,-,CATSEEGTVNTGELFF,TGTGCCACCAGTGAGGAGGGGACTGTAAACACCGGGGAGCTGTTTTTT
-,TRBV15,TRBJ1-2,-,CATSRGIFNYGYTF,TGTGCCACCAGCAGAGGGATATTTAATTATGGCTACACCTTC
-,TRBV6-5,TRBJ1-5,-,CASSYNRDQPQHF,TGTGCCAGCAGTTACAACCGAGATCAGCCCCAGCATTTT
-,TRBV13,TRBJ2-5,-,CASSLATVWRAAVPETQYF,TGTGCCAGCAGCTTAGCCACAGTGTGGCGGGCAGCAGTACCGGAGACCCAGTACTTC
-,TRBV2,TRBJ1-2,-,CASSVEIRAPGYTF,TGTGCCAGCAGTGTCGAGATAAGGGCGCCTGGCTACACCTTC
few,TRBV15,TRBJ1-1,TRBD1,CATSRDRGNTEAFF,TGTGCCACCAGCAGGGACAGGGGAAACACTGAAGCTTTCTTT
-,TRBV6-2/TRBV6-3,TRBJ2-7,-,CASSYSLSPYEQYF,TGTGCCAGCAGTTACTCTCTGTCCCCATACGAGCAGTACTTC
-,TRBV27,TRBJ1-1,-,CASSLRRQGNTEAFF,TGTGCCAGCAGTTTACGTCGCCAAGGGAACACTGAAGCTTTCTTT
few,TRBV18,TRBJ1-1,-,CASSQQGLGTEAFF,TGTGCCAGCTCACAACAGGGTCTCGGCACTGAAGCTTTCTTT
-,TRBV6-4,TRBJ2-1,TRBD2,CASSELWTSGEQFF,TGTGCCAGCAGTGAGTTGTGGACTAGCGGAGAGCAGTTCTTC
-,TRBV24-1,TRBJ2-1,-,CATSPSPGNSYNEQFF,TGTGCCACCAGTCCCTCGCCGGGCAACTCCTACAATGAGCAGTTCTTC
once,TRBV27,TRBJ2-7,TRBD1,CASSFGQGYEQYF,TGTGCCAGCAGTTTCGGACAGGGCTACGAGCAGTACTTC
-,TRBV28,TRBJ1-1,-,CASSLSPLNTEAFF,TGTGCCAGCAGTTTATCCCCGCTGAACACTGAAGCTTTCTTT
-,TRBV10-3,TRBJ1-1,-,CAISESNAGLNTEAFF,TGTGCCATCAGTGAGTCGAATGCTGGGTTGAACACTGAAGCTTTCTTT
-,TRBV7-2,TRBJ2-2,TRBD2,CASSVSGSRTGELFF,TGTGCCAGCAGCGTTAGCGGGAGTCGCACCGGGGAGCTGTTTTTT
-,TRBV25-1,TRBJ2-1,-,CASSADRSSYNEQFF,TGTGCCAGCAGTGCAGACAGGTCCTCCTACAATGAGCAGTTCTTC
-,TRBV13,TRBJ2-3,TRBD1,CASSLLPGQGPTDTQYF,TGTGCCAGCAGCTTACTTCCGGGACAGGGACCCACAGATACGCAGTATTTT
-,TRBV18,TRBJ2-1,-,CASSPDLGGGFYEQFF,TGTGCCAGCTCACCGGACCTTGGCGGAGGTTTCTATGAGCAGTTCTTC
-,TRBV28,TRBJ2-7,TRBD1,CASSSVDRTDYEQYF,TGTGCCAGCAGTTCCGTGGACAGGACCGACTACGAGCAGTACTTC
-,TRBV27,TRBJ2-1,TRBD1,CASSYDRGNEQFF,TGTGCCAGCAGTTATGACAGGGGTAATGAGCAGTTCTTC
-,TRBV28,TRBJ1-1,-,CASSFFYRQQNTEAFF,TGTGCCAGCAGTTTTTTTTACCGACAACAGAACACTGAAGCTTTCTTT
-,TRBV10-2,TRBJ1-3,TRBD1,CASSEGTGTGNTIYF,TGCGCCAGCAGTGAGGGGACAGGGACTGGAAACACCATATATTTT
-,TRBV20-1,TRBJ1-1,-,CSASRQLNTEAFF,TGCAGTGCTAGTAGGCAGCTGAACACTGAAGCTTTCTTT
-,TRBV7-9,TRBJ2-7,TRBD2,CASRSSGNSYEQYF,TGTGCCAGCAGGTCGAGCGGGAACTCCTACGAGCAGTACTTC
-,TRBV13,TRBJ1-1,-,CASSSRTGIKNTEAFF,TGTGCCAGCAGCTCCCGTACAGGGATAAAGAACACTGAAGCTTTCTTT
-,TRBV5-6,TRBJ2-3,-,CASSYSWSDTQYF,TGTGCCAGCAGCTACTCTTGGTCGGATACGCAGTATTTT
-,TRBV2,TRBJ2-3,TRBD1,CVRGPTTDTQYF,TGTGTAAGGGGGCCAACCACAGATACGCAGTATTTT
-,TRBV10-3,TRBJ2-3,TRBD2,CAISDPGLAVVTDTQYF,TGTGCCATCAGTGACCCGGGACTAGCGGTAGTAACAGATACGCAGTATTTT
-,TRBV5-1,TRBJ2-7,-,CASSLVARGAREQYF,TGCGCCAGCAGCTTGGTCGCCAGGGGGGCTCGGGAGCAGTACTTC
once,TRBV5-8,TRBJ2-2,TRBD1,CASSKGQGGNTGELFF,TGTGCCAGCAGCAAGGGACAGGGCGGGAACACCGGGGAGCTGTTTTTT
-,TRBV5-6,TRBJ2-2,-,CASSLVAGGTGELFF,TGTGCCAGCAGCTTAGTTGCGGGCGGCACCGGGGAGCTGTTTTTT
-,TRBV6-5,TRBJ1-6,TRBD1,CASSSQGLGSPLHF,TGTGCCAGCAGCTCACAGGGGTTGGGTTCACCCCTCCACTTT
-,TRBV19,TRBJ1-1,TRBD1,CASRWTGGLTEAFF,TGTGCCAGTAGGTGGACAGGGGGATTAACTGAAGCTTTCTTT
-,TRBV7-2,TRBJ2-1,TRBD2,CASSTSGRTTYYNEQFF,TGTGCCAGCAGCACTAGCGGGAGGACCACCTACTACAATGAGCAGTTCTTC
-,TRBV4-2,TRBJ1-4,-,CASSQASGGAGGKREREKLFF,TGTGCCAGCAGCCAAGCATCCGGGGGGGCAGGCGGAAAAAGGGAGCGGGAAAAACTGTTTTTT
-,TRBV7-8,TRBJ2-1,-,CASSLSGTYNEQFF,TGTGCCAGCAGCCTCTCGGGTACCTACAATGAGCAGTTCTTC
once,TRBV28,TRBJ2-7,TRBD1,CASSFLGTGDLLQYF,TGTGCCAGCAGTTTCTTAGGGACAGGGGACCTACTGCAGTACTTC
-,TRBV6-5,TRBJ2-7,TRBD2,CASSGGLAGYEQYF,TGTGCCAGCAGCGGGGGACTAGCGGGTTACGAGCAGTACTTC
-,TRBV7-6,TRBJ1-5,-,CASSLEQAGVLNQPQHF,TGTGCCAGCAGCTTAGAACAGGCTGGGGTACTCAATCAGCCCCAGCATTTT
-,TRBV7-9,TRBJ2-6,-,CASSSVSRSFRSGANVLTF,TGTGCCAGCAGCTCCGTGTCGCGCAGCTTCCGCTCTGGGGCCAACGTCCTGACTTTC
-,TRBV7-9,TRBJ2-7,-,CASSSDAYEQYF,TGTGCCAGCAGCTCGGACGCCTACGAGCAGTACTTC
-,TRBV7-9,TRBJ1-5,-,CASSLGGAGQPQHF,TGTGCCAGCAGCTTGGGGGGGGCAGGTCAGCCCCAGCATTTT
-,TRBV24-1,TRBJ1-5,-,CATSDPGAPQHF,TGTGCCACCAGTGATCCAGGGGCGCCCCAGCATTTT
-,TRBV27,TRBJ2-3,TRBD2,CASSFSSGSTDTQYF,TGTGCCAGCAGTTTCTCTAGCGGAAGCACAGATACGCAGTATTTT
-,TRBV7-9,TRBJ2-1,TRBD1,CASSLGQGWNEQFF,TGTGCCAGCAGCTTAGGACAGGGTTGGAATGAGCAGTTCTTC
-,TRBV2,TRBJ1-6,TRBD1,CASSRQGGSNSPLHF,TGTGCCAGCAGTAGACAGGGAGGGTCGAATTCACCCCTCCACTTT
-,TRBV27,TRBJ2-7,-,CANPDSDNYEQYF,TGTGCCAATCCCGACAGCGATAACTACGAGCAGTACTTC
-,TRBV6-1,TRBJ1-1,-,CASSEVRVVATEAFF,TGTGCCAGCAGTGAGGTCAGGGTCGTGGCCACTGAAGCTTTCTTT
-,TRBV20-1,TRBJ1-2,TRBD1,CSASDQGDGYTF,TGCAGTGCTAGTGATCAGGGGGATGGCTACACCTTC
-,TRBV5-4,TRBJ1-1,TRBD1,CASSQGALRDTEAFF,TGTGCCAGCAGCCAGGGGGCATTGAGGGACACTGAAGCTTTCTTT
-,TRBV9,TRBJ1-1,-,CASSVGNAGTEAFF,TGTGCCAGCAGCGTAGGTAACGCTGGGACTGAAGCTTTCTTT
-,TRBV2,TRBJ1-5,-,CASSEEGVDQPQHF,TGTGCCAGCAGTGAAGAGGGTGTCGATCAGCCCCAGCATTTT
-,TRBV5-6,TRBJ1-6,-,CASSPATGRDNSPLHF,TGTGCCAGCAGCCCGGCTACGGGACGCGATAATTCACCCCTCCACTTT
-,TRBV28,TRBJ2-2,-,CASSLGRGDTGELFF,TGTGCCAGCAGTTTGGGCAGGGGGGACACCGGGGAGCTGTTTTTT
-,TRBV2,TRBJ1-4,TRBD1,CASRPGTAEKLFF,TGTGCCAGCAGGCCCGGGACAGCCGAAAAACTGTTTTTT